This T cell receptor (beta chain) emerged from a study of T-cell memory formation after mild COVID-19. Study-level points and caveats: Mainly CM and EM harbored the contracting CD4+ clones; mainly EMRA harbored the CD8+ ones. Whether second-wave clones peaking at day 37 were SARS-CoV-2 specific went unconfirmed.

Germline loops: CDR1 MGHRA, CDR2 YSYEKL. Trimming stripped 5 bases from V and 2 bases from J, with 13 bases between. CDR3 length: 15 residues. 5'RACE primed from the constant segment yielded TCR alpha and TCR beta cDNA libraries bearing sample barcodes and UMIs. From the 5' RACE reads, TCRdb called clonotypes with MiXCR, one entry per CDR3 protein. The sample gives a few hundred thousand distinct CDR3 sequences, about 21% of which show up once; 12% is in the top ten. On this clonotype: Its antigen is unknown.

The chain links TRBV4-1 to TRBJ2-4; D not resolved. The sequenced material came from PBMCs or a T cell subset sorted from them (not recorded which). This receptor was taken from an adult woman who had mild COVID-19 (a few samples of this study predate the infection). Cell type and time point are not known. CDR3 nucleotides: TGCGCCAGCAGCTCTCTGGATCTCTCCAAAAACATTCAGTACTTC. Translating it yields CASSSLDLSKNIQYF.